This T cell receptor beta chain originates from a study of blood T cell repertoires in COVID-19. Across the study: PBMCs, B-cell-depleted T cells, or T cells provided the cDNA or gDNA that made up the material.

The CDR3 spans 16 residues. The ends lost 4 bases at V and 4 bases at J; junction bases unmatched: 8. From germline, CDR1 is MNHEY and CDR2 SMNVEV (reference sequence). Here immunoSEQ multiplex PCR was the method, and the copy in TCRdb shows in-frame clones only, minus some. Found here are some 120,000 clones, around nine tenths of them singletons; the top ten hold over 1.5%. Sample: peripheral blood. The clonotype was recovered from a human donor in a cohort sampled during active COVID-19. The genes are TRBV27 and TRBJ2-1; TRBD2 agrees at 9 bases. CDR3 sequence: CASSSVGSGGYNEQFF. The CDR3 nucleotides read TGTGCCAGCAGTTCCGTCGGGAGCGGGGGGTACAATGAGCAGTTCTTC.